This T cell receptor (beta chain) originates from a study of T cells in Graves' hyperthyroidism and ophthalmopathy (dated by TCRdb to between 2017 and 2020). With regard to the full study: Peripheral blood samples were taken at initial diagnosis, before any treatment was given. To identify TCR V-J signatures that set the groups apart, the researchers used a discovery cohort of 95 to 100 patients, made up of approximately 43 with Graves' ophthalmopathy and about 60 with stable Graves' hyperthyroidism. Whether ophthalmopathy could be predicted prospectively was tested in an independent validation cohort made up of 18 to 20 hyperthyroidism patients plus 17 patients who later progressed to ophthalmopathy. For training and testing, the 100 or so patients in the discovery cohort were randomly divided in a 7:3 ratio. In several Graves' hyperthyroidism patients, the study also compared T-cell repertoires from thyroid tissue with T-cell repertoires from blood. Once sampling was done, hyperthyroidism patients were given methimazole at a starting dose of 30 mg daily, whereas ophthalmopathy patients were given high-dose intravenous methylprednisolone. According to the paper, TCR Vbeta CDR3 sequencing was carried out on over 130 peripheral blood samples, which came from approximately 43 ophthalmopathy, around 74 hyperthyroidism and some 17 progressor patients. Results the study describes overall, beyond this receptor: Ophthalmopathy was separated from stable hyperthyroidism by a 13 V-J signature model, with around 90% sensitivity and 81% to 82% specificity obtained in cross-validation and 80%/75% obtained in testing. Sample size was not statistically predetermined, and investigators were not blinded to group allocation. In validation, progression to ophthalmopathy was predicted by the model with around 70% sensitivity and just over 72% specificity, a median of approximately 7.1 months before onset. Most expanded thyroid clonotypes (frequency above 0.001) were also found in blood, which suggests that blood repertoires may mirror thyroid immune responses.

The CDR3 has 14 amino acids, counting the end cysteine and phenylalanine. The sequence is cut down to CDR3 DNA, 42 bases in frame from base 1. Trimming removed 3 bases from V and 5 bases from J, leaving 13 bases between the germline ends. As encoded in the germline V gene, CDR1 is MNHNS while CDR2 is SASEGT. Stable Graves' hyperthyroidism was defined as no progression to ophthalmopathy during 18 months of follow-up. Hyperthyroidism patients were newly diagnosed, had a disease duration of under 2 months, and were aged 18 to 65 years. Exclusion was applied to patients with uncontrolled infections, other autoimmune diseases, pregnancy or lactation. Diagnoses were established on the basis of clinical symptoms, serum thyroxine and TRAb, thyroid ultrasound, and orbital computed tomography. Ficoll-Paque density gradient centrifugation was used to isolate PBMCs from approximately 10 ml of fresh peripheral blood. Total RNA was extracted using Trizol reagent, and RNA quality was assessed on an Agilent 2100 Bioanalyzer.

This clonotype was observed a few times. Its antigen is not yet known. No clone much larger than this one lies a single base away; base qualities are absent. The TCR beta CDR3 regions were amplified from the RNA transcripts. The first round of RT-PCR for the TCR CDR3 was performed with the HTBI primer set and the Qiagen OneStep RT-PCR kit. A second multiplex PCR round built the libraries, followed by size selection and purification. Sequencing of the libraries was done on an Illumina HiSeq2000 using paired-end 100 bp reads. The paper's processing steps were these. SOAPnuke was used to process the raw data, with reads discarded if the reads contained adapters or uncalled bases, had a mean Phred below 15, or lacked an exact constant-primer or identifier match. COPE v1.2.5 was used to merge high-quality paired reads, and clonotypes were defined as unique nucleotide sequences. MiTCR v1.1 was used to align clonotypes to the IMGT TRBV, TRBD and TRBJ reference segments. The analysis included only V-J combinations with a frequency above 0.0001, which together covered roughly 99% of the repertoires. The TCS score was defined as F50 (clonal expansion) divided by E x V (chaos), with BLOSUM62-based TCRdist calculated between CDR3 peptides within each V-J. Welch's t-statistics and random forest reduced roughly 540 V-J features to fewer than 15, which were used in a naive Bayes classifier (R e1071). TCRdb ran its own pipeline on the public reads, namely fastp trimming at Q25 and MiXCR clone calling, and kept in-frame beta chains. Duplicate CDR3 protein sequences are folded into a single record with the most common DNA and genes. These V and J calls derive from TCRdb rather than the authors' analysis. The table for this sample lists roughly 750,000 distinct CDR3 sequences; about a sixth of them were counted only once. Around 7.7% of the sample rests with the top ten.

The sequencing sample was made of blood. This clonotype originated in a man aged 18 to 35 with Graves' hyperthyroidism. The V gene is TRBV6-1 and the J gene is TRBJ1-1, and TRBD1 may be the D gene, going by 5 matching bases. The DNA sequence reads TGTGCCAGCAGTGAGTTGGGACGTGATACTGAAGCTTTCTTT. Translation gives CASSELGRDTEAFF.